The 11 T cell receptor beta chains below all came from one sample that was sequenced in a study of blood T cell repertoires in COVID-19. Generated by immunoSEQ multiplex PCR, the TCRdb table keeps only in-frame clones and is missing some. Of about 90,000 clones in the sample, 80% are singletons; the top ten hold 10%. Input material: peripheral blood. The receptor source for this set is a woman in her 70s with acute or convalescent COVID-19.

This clone came up a few times. The chain carries TRBV6-5 and TRBJ2-7; 10 positions match TRBD1. The CDR3 contains 15 residues. Germline V gene lookup returns CDR1 MNHEY and CDR2 SVGAGI. Trimming removed 7 bases from V and 3 bases from J; junction bases left unmatched: 9. CDR3 amino acids: CASKYRDRGGYEQYF. The DNA of the CDR3 is TGTGCCAGCAAATACCGGGACAGGGGTGGCTACGAGCAGTACTTC.

This rearrangement joins TRBV5-4 to TRBJ2-5, with 9 bases identical to TRBD1. With 4 bases clipped from V and 7 bases from J, the junction kept 17 bases outside the gene matches. This CDR3 contains 17 residues. The germline CDR1 and CDR2 sequences are SGHNT and YYREEE (reference sequence). DNA of the CDR3: TGTGCCAGCAGCCGTCCGCCGGGACAGGGCGAATTTGGGACCCAGTACTTC. Translated, it gives CASSRPPGQGEFGTQYF. Supplemented by reference TRBV5-4 and TRBJ2-5, the full variable domain reads ETGVTQSPTHLIKTRGQQVTLRCSSQSGHNTVSWYQQALGQGPQFIFQYYREEENGRGNFPPRFSGLQFPNYSSELNVNALELDDSALYLCASSRPPGQGEFGTQYFGPGTRLLVL.

This clone was picked up one time. The chain uses TRBV28 and TRBJ1-3; D may be TRBD1 (5 bases). Trimming took off 6 bases at V and 4 bases at J, with 16 bases between the two ends. The CDR3 runs 15 residues. CDR1 and CDR2 from the germline V gene are MDHEN and SYDVKM. The CDR3 region is CASSSPGGSGNTIYF. The DNA for the CDR3 is TGTGCCAGCAGCTCCCCGGGGGGATCCGGAAACACCATATATTTT.

In this sample, this clone turned up a few times. The chain uses TRBV5-1 and TRBJ1-2; D gene ambiguous. V dropped 2 bases and J dropped 1 base, with 6 bases sitting between them. CDR3 length equals 13 residues. The germline gives CDR1 SGHRS, CDR2 YFSETQ. DNA of the CDR3: TGCGCCAGCAGCTTCGGGTATAACTATGGCTACACCTTC. It translates to CASSFGYNYGYTF. The full variable domain, its missing parts supplied by reference TRBV5-1 and TRBJ1-2, is KAGVTQTPRYLIKTRGQQVTLSCSPISGHRSVSWYQQTPGQGLQFLFEYFSETQRNKGNFPGRFSGRQFSNSRSEMNVSTLELGDSALYLCASSFGYNYGYTFGSGTRLTVV.

This chain links TRBV9 with TRBJ2-2; 7 bases map to TRBD1. CDR3 length: 15 amino acids. V lost 0 bases, J lost 7 bases, and 6 bases stayed unmatched. From germline, CDR1 is SGDLS and CDR2 YYNGEE. CDR3 region: CASSVGDRVNGELFF. CDR3 in DNA: TGTGCCAGCAGCGTAGGGGACAGAGTGAACGGGGAGCTGTTTTTT.

This clone has more than one count but fewer than ten. DNA of the CDR3: TGTGCCAGCAGGTCACAGGGACAGGGGGGCACTGAAGCTTTCTTT. It yields the protein CASRSQGQGGTEAFF. This chain links TRBV3-1 (or the pseudogene TRBV3-2) with TRBJ1-1; 11 bases match TRBD1. Germline CDR1 is LGHDT and CDR2 is YNNKEL (reference sequence). The CDR3 totals 15 residues. The V and J ends lost 6 bases and 4 bases, in that order; junction bases with no gene match: 7.

V is TRBV15 and J is TRBJ2-3, with D unclear. Between the trimmed V and J ends, which lost 5 bases and 2 bases, there was a span of 5 bases. This CDR3 region has 12 residues. Germline V gene sequence: CDR1 LNHNV, CDR2 YYDKDF (reference sequence). CDR3 in amino acids: CATSLFTDTQYF. DNA for the CDR3: TGTGCCACCAGCCTATTCACAGATACGCAGTATTTT. The full variable domain, rest sourced from reference TRBV15 and TRBJ2-3, is DAMVIQNPRYQVTQFGKPVTLSCSQTLNHNVMYWYQQKSSQAPKLLFHYYDKDFNNEADTPDNFQSRRPNTSFCFLDIRSPGLGDTAMYLCATSLFTDTQYFGPGTRLTVL.

The genes are TRBV28 and TRBJ2-4, with D perhaps TRBD2 (6 bases). This CDR3 is 14 amino acids long. V lost 3 bases, J lost 5 bases, and 11 bases lay in between. CDR1 and CDR2 (germline): MDHEN, SYDVKM. The CDR3 protein is CASSFHGGENIQYF. CDR3 DNA: TGTGCCAGCAGTTTCCACGGGGGAGAAAACATTCAGTACTTC. The full variable domain, completed using reference TRBV28 and TRBJ2-4, is DVKVTQSSRYLVKRTGEKVFLECVQDMDHENMFWYRQDPGLGLRLIYFSYDVKMKEKGDIPEGYSVSREKKERFSLILESASTNQTSMYLCASSFHGGENIQYFGAGTRLSVL.

V usage is TRBV18 and J usage is TRBJ1-1, with D maybe TRBD1 (5 bases). Trimming took off 3 bases at V and 5 bases at J, with 10 bases between the two ends. Germline V gene lookup returns CDR1 KGHSH and CDR2 LQKENI. The CDR3 runs to 13 residues. CDR3 loop: CASSPPGRTEAFF. The CDR3 DNA sequence: TGTGCCAGCTCACCCCCAGGGCGTACTGAAGCTTTCTTT.

The chain combines TRBV9 with TRBJ1-3; D remains ambiguous. The V gene lost 0 bases and the J gene lost 4 bases, with 8 bases spanning the gap. Germline assignment: CDR1 SGDLS and CDR2 YYNGEE. This CDR3 contains 14 residues. This chain's CDR3 is CASSVGGQGNTIYF. CDR3 nucleotide sequence: TGTGCCAGCAGCGTAGGAGGTCAGGGAAACACCATATATTTT.

V is TRBV19 and J is TRBJ1-1, with 9 bases that match TRBD1. This CDR3 is built from 15 residues. Germline-derived CDR1 and CDR2 are LNHDA and SQIVND (reference sequence). With V trimmed by 7 bases and J by 0 bases, 6 bases remained unmatched. DNA for the CDR3: TGTGCCAGTACTAGACAGGGGGTCATGAACACTGAAGCTTTCTTT. Its protein product is CASTRQGVMNTEAFF.